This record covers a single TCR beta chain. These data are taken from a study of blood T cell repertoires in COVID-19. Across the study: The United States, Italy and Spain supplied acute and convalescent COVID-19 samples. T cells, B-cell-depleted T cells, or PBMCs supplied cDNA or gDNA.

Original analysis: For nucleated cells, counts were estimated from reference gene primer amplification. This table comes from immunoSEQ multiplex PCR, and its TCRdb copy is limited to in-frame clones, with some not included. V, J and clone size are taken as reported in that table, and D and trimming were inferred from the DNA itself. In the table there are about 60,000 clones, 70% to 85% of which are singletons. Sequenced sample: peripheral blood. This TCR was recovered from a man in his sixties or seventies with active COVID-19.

The CDR3 is CASSPGGVSDTQYF. DNA for the CDR3: TGTGCCAGCAGCCCCGGGGGGGTCTCAGATACGCAGTATTTT. The chain employs TRBV7-3 and TRBJ2-3; 8 nucleotides match TRBD2. Trimming at V came to 5 bases and at J to 4 bases, leaving 5 bases not matched to a gene. Germline V gene data show CDR1 as SGHTA and CDR2 as FQGTGA. The CDR3 has 14 residues.